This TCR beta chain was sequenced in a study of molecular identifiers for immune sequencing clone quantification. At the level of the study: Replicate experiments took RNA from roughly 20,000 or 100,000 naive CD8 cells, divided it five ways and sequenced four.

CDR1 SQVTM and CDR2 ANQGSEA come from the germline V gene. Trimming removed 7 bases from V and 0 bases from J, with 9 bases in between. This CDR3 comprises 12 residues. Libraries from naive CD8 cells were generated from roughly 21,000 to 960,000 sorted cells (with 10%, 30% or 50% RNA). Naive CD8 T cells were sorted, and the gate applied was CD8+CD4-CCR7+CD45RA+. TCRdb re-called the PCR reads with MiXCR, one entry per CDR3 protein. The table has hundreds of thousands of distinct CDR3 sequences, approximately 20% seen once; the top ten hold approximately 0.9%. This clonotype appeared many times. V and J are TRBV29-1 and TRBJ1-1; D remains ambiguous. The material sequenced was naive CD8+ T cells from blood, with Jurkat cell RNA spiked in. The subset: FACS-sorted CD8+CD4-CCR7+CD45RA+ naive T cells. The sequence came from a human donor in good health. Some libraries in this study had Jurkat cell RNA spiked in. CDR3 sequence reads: CSGLQMNTEAFF. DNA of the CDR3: TGCAGCGGATTACAAATGAACACTGAAGCTTTCTTT.